Listed here are 3 T cell receptor beta chains from one sample, sequenced in a study of response to subunit inactivated influenza vaccine. Each CDR3 protein gets one entry after TCRdb re-called the RT-PCR reads with MiXCR. This table holds 450,000 to 700,000 distinct CDR3 sequences, 14% found once. Sequences were derived from PBMCs from blood, sampled roughly 12 days after vaccination. These receptor sequences come from a man aged 50 or older who received an inactivated influenza vaccine.

This clonotype was found a few times. J is TRBJ1-2 and V is TRBV6-1; D is uncertain. CDR3 length equals 15 residues. Per the germline V gene, CDR1 is MNHNS and CDR2 is SASEGT. The ends were cut back, 4 bases at V and 5 bases at J, with 17 bases in the middle. CDR3 in DNA: TGTGCCAGCAGTGCCCCCTCGCTTGAGGGATATGGCTACACCTTC. Protein product: CASSAPSLEGYGYTF.

This clonotype was seen at least ten times. V and J are TRBV6-1 and TRBJ1-1; the D is unclear. Germline CDR1 MNHNS, CDR2 SASEGT. The CDR3 length is 16 residues. V was pared by 6 bases and J by 3 bases, with 20 bases between. The CDR3 spells CASSSSGYSRDTEAFF. DNA for the CDR3: TGTGCCAGCAGCTCAAGTGGGTACAGTCGGGACACTGAAGCTTTCTTT.

V and J are TRBV5-6 and TRBJ1-6, with D perhaps matching TRBD1 (6 bases). The CDR3 covers 15 residues. Trimming left V 1 base short and J 6 bases short, with 11 bases between. The germline CDR1 and CDR2 sequences are SGHDT and YYEEEE. CDR3 nucleotide sequence: TGTGCCAGCAGCTTGTACAGGGACCGTAATTCACCCCTCCACTTT. Its protein product is CASSLYRDRNSPLHF.